Presented here are 26 T cell receptor beta chains from one specimen sequenced in a study of shared clonotypes between healthy human individuals. Assay: immunoSEQ multiplex PCR; the TCRdb copy retains only in-frame clones and omits some. The repertoire includes some 2 million clones, approximately 95% of them detected once, and under 0.15% sits in the top ten. Sequences were obtained from naive CD4+ T cells sorted from blood. Subset of the sample: CD45RA+ positively selected. These receptors were taken from a man aged 18-30 years in good health.

The V gene is TRBV5-1, the J gene TRBJ2-3; weak D call: TRBD1 (6 bases). CDR3 length equals 16 residues. The germline V gene encodes CDR1 SGHRS and CDR2 YFSETQ. The V end was cut by 3 bases, the J end by 0 bases, with 14 bases between. As DNA, the CDR3 is TGCGCCAGCAGCTACAACACAGGGCTCAGCACAGATACGCAGTATTTT. Residues: CASSYNTGLSTDTQYF. Drawing the rest from reference TRBV5-1 and TRBJ2-3, the complete variable domain is KAGVTQTPRYLIKTRGQQVTLSCSPISGHRSVSWYQQTPGQGLQFLFEYFSETQRNKGNFPGRFSGRQFSNSRSEMNVSTLELGDSALYLCASSYNTGLSTDTQYFGPGTRLTVL.

In DNA form, the CDR3 reads TGTGCCAGCAGTTTAGCGCAAGGGAGGGAGACCCAGTACTTC. Its protein product is CASSLAQGRETQYF. The chain uses TRBV28 and TRBJ2-5; maybe TRBD2 (6 bases). The V and J ends lost 2 bases and 5 bases respectively, with 12 bases between them. Germline CDR1 is MDHEN and CDR2 is SYDVKM. The CDR3 has 14 residues.

The gene calls are TRBV6-1 and TRBJ1-1; perhaps TRBD1 as D (6 bases). Germline V CDR1 and CDR2: MNHNS, SASEGT. The germline V and J ends were trimmed by 8 bases and 3 bases, with 13 bases remaining between them. The CDR3 covers 13 residues. The CDR3 protein is CASGIQGDTEAFF. CDR3 DNA sequence: TGTGCCAGCGGAATACAGGGAGACACTGAAGCTTTCTTT.

Details on this clone: Other DNA sequences in the same sample also yield this CDR3. This sequence joins TRBV5-1 and TRBJ2-5; a weak D match, TRBD2 (6 bases). Germline CDR1 is SGHRS and CDR2 is YFSETQ. CDR3 length: 13 residues. V shed 1 base and J shed 3 bases, with 7 bases lying between them. The CDR3 loop reads CASSLSGEETQYF. The CDR3, as DNA: TGCGCCAGCAGCTTGTCGGGGGAAGAGACCCAGTACTTC.

This clone occurred once. The CDR3 sequence is CASSCREGDTEAFF. CDR3 in DNA: TGTGCCAGCAGCTGCAGGGAGGGAGACACTGAAGCTTTCTTT. This sequence joins TRBV12-1 and TRBJ1-1. TRBV12-1 is a known pseudogene. There are 14 residues in the CDR3.

The chain recombines TRBV7-8 with TRBJ1-3; D may be TRBD1 (5 bases). CDR3 length equals 15 residues. The germline V and J ends were trimmed by 3 bases and 2 bases, with 11 bases remaining between them. CDR1 is SGHVS and CDR2 is FQNEAQ in the germline V gene. CDR3 sequence (DNA): TGTGCCAGCAGCTTTACCCAGGGACCTGGAAACACCATATATTTT. Protein sequence: CASSFTQGPGNTIYF.

As for this clone: Germline is not matched at one junction end, which may reflect a read error. This specimen includes other DNA sequences encoding the same CDR3. V usage is TRBV5-1 and J usage is TRBJ2-2, with 9 bases that match TRBD2. Germline CDR1 is SGHRS and CDR2 is YFSETQ. The CDR3 is 16 amino acids. CDR3 coding DNA: TGCGCCAGCAGCTCACGACTAGCGGCGAGCACCGGGGAGCTGTTCTTT. Protein: CASSSRLAASTGELFF.

The chain combines TRBV2 with TRBJ2-6, with a tentative D call TRBD1 (6 bases). CDR1 is SNHLY and CDR2 is FYNNEI in the germline V gene. Trimming stripped 6 bases from V and 3 bases from J, with 12 bases between. The CDR3 loop spans 15 amino acids. CDR3 protein: CASSGTPLGANVLTF. CDR3 sequence (DNA): TGTGCCAGCAGCGGGACACCCCTTGGGGCCAACGTCCTGACTTTC.

The chain couples TRBV28 to TRBJ2-1, with D possibly being TRBD2 (5 bases). The CDR3 sequence is 14 residues long. The V and J ends lost 4 bases and 9 bases respectively, with 16 bases between them. Germline V CDR1 and CDR2: MDHEN, SYDVKM. The CDR3 DNA reads as TGTGCCAGCAGTTGGACCGTCCGGGGTGCTGAGCAGTTCTTC. Its translation: CASSWTVRGAEQFF.

This clone was seen only once. The V gene is TRBV6-6, the J gene TRBJ2-2; D is perhaps TRBD1 (6 bases). Germline V gene data show CDR1 as MNHNY and CDR2 as SVGAGI (reference sequence). This CDR3 region has 15 residues. V shed 2 bases and J shed 7 bases, with 14 bases lying between them. CDR3 sequence reads: CASSYPGTSYGELFF. CDR3 DNA sequence: TGTGCCAGCAGTTACCCTGGGACATCCTACGGGGAGCTGTTTTTT.

The chain combines TRBV5-6 with TRBJ2-7; possibly TRBD2 for D (6 bases). The CDR3 runs to 14 residues. CDR1 and CDR2 (germline): SGHDT, YYEEEE. V lost 0 bases and J 7 bases, leaving 14 bases between the germline ends. DNA of the CDR3: TGTGCCAGCAGCTTGGAGACTAGTCTGGGTGAGCAGTACTTC. This encodes CASSLETSLGEQYF. Looking up the rest from reference TRBV5-6 and TRBJ2-7 gives the full variable domain: DAGVTQSPTHLIKTRGQQVTLRCSPKSGHDTVSWYQQALGQGPQFIFQYYEEEERQRGNFPDRFSGHQFPNYSSELNVNALLLGDSALYLCASSLETSLGEQYFGPGTRLTVT.

The chain links TRBV11-2 to TRBJ2-7; D gene ambiguous. The CDR3 is made up of 14 amino acids. Trimming removed 0 bases from V and 0 bases from J, with 6 bases in between. The germline V gene has CDR1 SGHAT and CDR2 FQNNGV. The CDR3 region has the DNA TGTGCCAGCAGCTTAGAGGCAACCTCCTACGAGCAGTACTTC. Translating it yields CASSLEATSYEQYF.

The chain combines TRBV5-1 with TRBJ2-2; 11 nucleotides match TRBD2. The CDR3 totals 16 residues. The V gene end was trimmed by 4 bases and the J gene end by 4 bases; junction bases not matched to a gene: 6. CDR1 and CDR2 (germline): SGHRS, YFSETQ. CDR3 coding DNA: TGCGCCAGCAGCCGATTAGGACTAGCGGGCACCGGGGAGCTGTTTTTT. Translated: CASSRLGLAGTGELFF.

The genes are TRBV7-2 and TRBJ2-1; 10 bases map to TRBD2. J was trimmed by 9 bases and V by 6 bases; bases with no gene match: 8. Looked up from germline, CDR1 is SGHTA and CDR2 is FQGNSA. The CDR3 consists of 14 residues. In DNA, the CDR3 is TGTGCCAGCAGTCCTAGCGGGAGTTTTGGTGAGCAGTTCTTC. Residues: CASSPSGSFGEQFF.

This clone came up once. Other DNA sequences within the sample encode an identical CDR3. This chain uses TRBV7-9 with TRBJ1-1; TRBD1 is a possible D gene (5 bases). Trimming shortened V by 3 bases and J by 0 bases, and 8 bases separated the two germline ends. The CDR3 has 14 amino acids. Germline CDR1 reads SEHNR; CDR2 reads FQNEAQ (reference sequence). CDR3 amino acids: CASSLGDLNTEAFF. The CDR3 DNA follows: TGTGCCAGCAGCTTGGGGGATCTGAACACTGAAGCTTTCTTT.

The rearrangement joins TRBV7-2 to TRBJ2-2; the D is unclear. The length of the CDR3 is 16 residues. The germline CDR1 and CDR2 sequences are SGHTA and FQGNSA. Trimming shortened V by 3 bases and J by 6 bases, and 17 bases separated the two germline ends. CDR3: CASSLVSGPKAGELFF. DNA for the CDR3: TGTGCCAGCAGCTTGGTCTCTGGGCCTAAAGCCGGGGAGCTGTTTTTT. Full variable domain (missing parts from reference TRBV7-2 and TRBJ2-2): GAGVSQSPSNKVTEKGKDVELRCDPISGHTALYWYRQSLGQGLEFLIYFQGNSAPDKSGLPSDRFSAERTGGSVSTLTIQRTQQEDSAVYLCASSLVSGPKAGELFFGEGSRLTVL.

This clone was seen a handful of times. The V gene is TRBV7-8, the J gene TRBJ2-2, with 9 bases fitting TRBD2. Germline CDR1 SGHVS, CDR2 FQNEAQ. The V gene end was trimmed by 2 bases and the J gene end by 6 bases; junction bases not matched to a gene: 10. The CDR3 sequence is 17 residues long. CDR3 region: CASSLFLAGILSGELFF. In DNA form, the CDR3 reads TGTGCCAGCAGCTTATTCCTAGCGGGGATCCTCTCCGGGGAGCTGTTTTTT.

V and J are TRBV7-9 and TRBJ2-5; D may be TRBD2 (6 bases). Germline V gene sequence: CDR1 SEHNR, CDR2 FQNEAQ (reference sequence). The CDR3 is 13 residues long. The V end was cut by 3 bases, the J end by 3 bases, with 8 bases between. In DNA, the CDR3 is TGTGCCAGCAGCTTCTTAGCGGAAGAGACCCAGTACTTC. Translation: CASSFLAEETQYF.

The V call is TRBV10-3, the J call TRBJ1-5, with D tentatively TRBD1 (6 bases). The CDR3 spans 13 residues. Germline lookup yields CDR1 ENHRY and CDR2 SYGVKD. Trimming shortened V by 5 bases and J by 5 bases, and 10 bases separated the two germline ends. CDR3 nucleotides: TGTGCCATCAGTACAGGGAGGGATCAGCCCCAGCATTTT. It yields the protein CAISTGRDQPQHF.

The genes are TRBV7-2 and TRBJ2-5; D is unresolved. Germline lookup yields CDR1 SGHTA and CDR2 FQGNSA. The CDR3 covers 11 residues. The germline V and J ends were trimmed by 5 bases and 6 bases, with 7 bases remaining between them. Here the CDR3 reads CASSLTQTQYF. The CDR3 region has the DNA TGTGCCAGCAGCCTTACACAGACCCAGTACTTC.

The V and J genes are TRBV18 and TRBJ1-4; 8 positions match TRBD1. CDR1 KGHSH and CDR2 LQKENI come from the germline V gene. The CDR3 is 16 amino acids. V was clipped by 3 bases and J by 3 bases; unmatched bases: 6. DNA for the CDR3: TGTGCCAGCTCACCTACCCAGACAGGGGCTAATGAAAAACTGTTTTTT. Translating it yields CASSPTQTGANEKLFF.

The chain combines TRBV10-3 with TRBJ2-7, with TRBD2 matching over 9 bases. This CDR3 spans 15 amino acids. Germline-derived CDR1 and CDR2 are ENHRY and SYGVKD. V dropped 6 bases and J dropped 2; count of bases not matched to a gene: 8. The CDR3 loop is CAIRDLSGSPYEQYF. As DNA, the CDR3 is TGTGCCATCAGAGACCTTAGCGGGAGTCCCTACGAGCAGTACTTC.

The gene calls are TRBV19 and TRBJ2-6; 8 nucleotides agree with TRBD2. CDR1 is LNHDA and CDR2 is SQIVND in the germline V gene (reference sequence). The CDR3 sequence is 16 residues long. Trimming took 7 bases from V and 0 from J; bases not matched to a gene: 5. CDR3 region: CASKLGRDSGANVLTF. The DNA for the CDR3 is TGTGCCAGTAAACTCGGGAGGGACTCTGGGGCCAACGTCCTGACTTTC.

The chain couples TRBV10-3 to TRBJ1-4; D unclear. The CDR3 has 12 residues. V was cut by 6 bases and J by 8 bases, with 10 bases left in between. Germline V gene data show CDR1 as ENHRY and CDR2 as SYGVKD. CDR3 nucleotides: TGTGCCATCAGCCCCGAAGGGGAAAAACTGTTTTTT. Protein: CAISPEGEKLFF.

The genes are TRBV5-1 and TRBJ2-4; 9 positions agree with TRBD2. The CDR3 contains 16 residues. The V gene end was trimmed by 4 bases and the J gene end by 3 bases; junction bases not matched to a gene: 8. Germline CDR1 is SGHRS and CDR2 is YFSETQ. The CDR3 here is CASSLSGGAFKNIQYF. The CDR3 nucleotides read TGCGCCAGCAGCCTTAGCGGGGGAGCCTTCAAAAACATTCAGTACTTC.

In its sample, this clone was seen many times. The CDR3 bases are TGTGCCAGCAGTGGAACGACCCTTAACTATGGCTACACCTTC. Its protein is CASSGTTLNYGYTF. The chain couples TRBV7-9 to TRBJ1-2, with D hard to call. V lost 6 bases and J 1 base, leaving 12 bases between the germline ends. The CDR3 sequence is 14 residues long. Germline CDR1 is SEHNR and CDR2 is FQNEAQ (reference sequence).